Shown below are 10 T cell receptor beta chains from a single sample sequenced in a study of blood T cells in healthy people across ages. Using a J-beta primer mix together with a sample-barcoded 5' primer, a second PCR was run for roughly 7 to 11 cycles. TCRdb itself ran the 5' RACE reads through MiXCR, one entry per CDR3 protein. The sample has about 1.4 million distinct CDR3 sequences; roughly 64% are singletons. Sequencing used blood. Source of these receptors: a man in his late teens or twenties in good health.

The CDR3 sequence: CRDSGRAHEQYF. Here the CDR3 DNA reads TGCAGGGATAGCGGGAGGGCCCACGAGCAGTACTTC. J is TRBJ2-7 and V is TRBV20-1; 11 bases align to TRBD2. CDR3 length equals 12 residues. Germline assignment: CDR1 DFQATT and CDR2 SNEGSKA (reference sequence).

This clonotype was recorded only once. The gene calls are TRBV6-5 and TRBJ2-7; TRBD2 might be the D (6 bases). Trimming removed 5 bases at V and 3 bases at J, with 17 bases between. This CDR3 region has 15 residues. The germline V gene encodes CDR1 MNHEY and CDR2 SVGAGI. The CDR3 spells CASSRGSRAFYEQYF. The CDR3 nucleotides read TGTGCCAGCAGTCGGGGGTCGAGGGCCTTCTACGAGCAGTACTTC.

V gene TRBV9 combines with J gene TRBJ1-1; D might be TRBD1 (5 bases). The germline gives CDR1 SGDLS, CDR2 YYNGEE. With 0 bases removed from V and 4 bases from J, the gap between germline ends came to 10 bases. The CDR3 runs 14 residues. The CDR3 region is CASSVVSGGTEAFF. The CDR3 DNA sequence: TGTGCCAGCAGCGTAGTCTCGGGGGGCACTGAAGCTTTCTTT.

The CDR3 loop is CASSQVTGPVIQYF. The CDR3 nucleotides read TGCGCCAGCAGCCAGGTGACAGGGCCCGTAATCCAGTACTTC. This chain links TRBV4-1 with TRBJ2-5; 7 positions match TRBD1. J was trimmed by 10 bases and V by 3 bases; bases with no gene match: 11. The CDR3 consists of 14 residues. Germline CDR1 reads MGHRA; CDR2 reads YSYEKL.

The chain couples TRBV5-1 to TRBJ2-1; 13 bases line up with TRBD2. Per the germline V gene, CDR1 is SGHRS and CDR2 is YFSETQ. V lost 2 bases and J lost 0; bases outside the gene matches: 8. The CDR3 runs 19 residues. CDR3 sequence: CASSLNPGLAGYSYNEQFF. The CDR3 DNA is TGCGCCAGCAGCTTAAATCCGGGACTAGCGGGGTACTCCTACAATGAGCAGTTCTTC.

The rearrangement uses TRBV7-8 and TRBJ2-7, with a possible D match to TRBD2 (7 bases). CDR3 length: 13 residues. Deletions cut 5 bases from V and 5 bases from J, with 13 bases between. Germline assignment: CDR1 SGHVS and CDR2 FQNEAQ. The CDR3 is CASSREGGDEQYF. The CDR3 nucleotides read TGTGCCAGCAGCAGAGAAGGGGGGGACGAGCAGTACTTC.

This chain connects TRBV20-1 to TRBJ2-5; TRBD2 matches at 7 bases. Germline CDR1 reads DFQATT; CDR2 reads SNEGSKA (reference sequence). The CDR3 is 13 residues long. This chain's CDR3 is CGGVSGFRGEQYF. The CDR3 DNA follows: TGCGGAGGAGTTAGCGGGTTTCGCGGGGAGCAGTACTTC.

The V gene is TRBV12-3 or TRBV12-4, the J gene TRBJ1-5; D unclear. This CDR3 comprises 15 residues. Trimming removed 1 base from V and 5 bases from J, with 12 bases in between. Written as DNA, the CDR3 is TGTGCCAGCAGTTTAGGTCTTTACGGCTATCAGCCCCAGCATTTT. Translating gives CASSLGLYGYQPQHF.

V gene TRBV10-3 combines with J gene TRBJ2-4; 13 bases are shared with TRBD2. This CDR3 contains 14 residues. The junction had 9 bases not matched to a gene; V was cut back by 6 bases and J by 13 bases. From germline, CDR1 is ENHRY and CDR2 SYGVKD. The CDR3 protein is CAIRAGTSGIEQYF. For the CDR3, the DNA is TGTGCCATCAGGGCCGGGACTAGCGGGATAGAGCAGTACTTC.

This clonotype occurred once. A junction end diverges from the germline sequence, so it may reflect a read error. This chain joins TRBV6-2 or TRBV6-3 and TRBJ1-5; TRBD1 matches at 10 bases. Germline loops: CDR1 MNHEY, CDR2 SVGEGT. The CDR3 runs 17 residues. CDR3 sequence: CASSYARQGASDQPQHF. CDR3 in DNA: TGTGCCAGCAGTTACGCAAGACAGGGGGCTAGCGATCAGCCCCAGCATTTT.